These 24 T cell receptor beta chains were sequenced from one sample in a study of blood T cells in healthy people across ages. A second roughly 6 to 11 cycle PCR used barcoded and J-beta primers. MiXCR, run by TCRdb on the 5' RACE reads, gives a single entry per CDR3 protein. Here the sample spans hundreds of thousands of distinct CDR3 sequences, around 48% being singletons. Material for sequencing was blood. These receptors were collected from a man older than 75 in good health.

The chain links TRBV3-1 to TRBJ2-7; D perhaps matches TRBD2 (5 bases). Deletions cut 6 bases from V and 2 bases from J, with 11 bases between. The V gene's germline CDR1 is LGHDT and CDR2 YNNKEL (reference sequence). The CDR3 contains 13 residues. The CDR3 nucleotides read TGTGCCAGCAGGGATAGCGCGACCTACGAGCAGTACTTC. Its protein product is CASRDSATYEQYF.

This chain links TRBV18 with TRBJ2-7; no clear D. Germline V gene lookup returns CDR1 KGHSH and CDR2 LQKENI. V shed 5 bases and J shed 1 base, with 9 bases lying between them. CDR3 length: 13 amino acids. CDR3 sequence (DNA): TGTGCCAGCTCATACAGAGAATCCTACGAGCAGTACTTC. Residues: CASSYRESYEQYF.

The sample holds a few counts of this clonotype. CDR3 in amino acids: CASSDRSMEETQYF. CDR3 nucleotides: TGCGCCAGCAGTGACAGGTCGATGGAAGAGACCCAGTACTTC. The chain carries TRBV10-2 and TRBJ2-5; the D is unclear. Trimming shortened V by 3 bases and J by 3 bases, and 11 bases separated the two germline ends. Germline CDR1 is WSHSY and CDR2 is SAAADI. This CDR3 spans 14 amino acids.

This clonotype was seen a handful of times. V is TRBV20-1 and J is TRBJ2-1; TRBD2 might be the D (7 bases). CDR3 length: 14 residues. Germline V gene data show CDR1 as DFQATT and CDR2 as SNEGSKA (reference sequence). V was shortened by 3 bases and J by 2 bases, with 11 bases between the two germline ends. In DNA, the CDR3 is TGCAGTGCTAGGGGAGGGGGTGCCTACAATGAGCAGTTCTTC. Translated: CSARGGGAYNEQFF.

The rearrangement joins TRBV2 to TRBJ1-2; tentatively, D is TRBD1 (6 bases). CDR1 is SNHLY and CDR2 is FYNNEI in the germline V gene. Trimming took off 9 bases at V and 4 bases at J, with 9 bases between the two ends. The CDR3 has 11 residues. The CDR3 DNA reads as TGTGCCAGAGGACAGTCCTATGGCTACACCTTC. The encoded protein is CARGQSYGYTF. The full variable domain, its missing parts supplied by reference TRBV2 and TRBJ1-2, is EPEVTQTPSHQVTQMGQEVILRCVPISNHLYFYWYRQILGQKVEFLVSFYNNEISEKSEIFDDQFSVERPDGSNFTLKIRSTKLEDSAMYFCARGQSYGYTFGSGTRLTVV.

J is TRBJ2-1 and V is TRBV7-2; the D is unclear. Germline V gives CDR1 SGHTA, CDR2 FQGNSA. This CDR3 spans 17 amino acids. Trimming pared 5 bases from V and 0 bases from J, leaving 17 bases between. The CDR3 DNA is TGTGCCAGCAGCACACCCGGACGCCCAAGCTCCTACAATGAGCAGTTCTTC. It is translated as CASSTPGRPSSYNEQFF. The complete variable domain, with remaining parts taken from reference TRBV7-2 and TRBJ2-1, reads GAGVSQSPSNKVTEKGKDVELRCDPISGHTALYWYRQSLGQGLEFLIYFQGNSAPDKSGLPSDRFSAERTGGSVSTLTIQRTQQEDSAVYLCASSTPGRPSSYNEQFFGPGTRLTVL.

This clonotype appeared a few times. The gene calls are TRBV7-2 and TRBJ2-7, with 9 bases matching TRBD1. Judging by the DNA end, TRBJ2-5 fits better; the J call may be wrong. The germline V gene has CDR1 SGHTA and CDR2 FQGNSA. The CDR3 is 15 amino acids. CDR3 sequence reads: CASSLGTGVRETQYF. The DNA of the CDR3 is TGTGCCAGCAGCTTAGGGACAGGGGTACGGGAGACCCAGTACTTC.

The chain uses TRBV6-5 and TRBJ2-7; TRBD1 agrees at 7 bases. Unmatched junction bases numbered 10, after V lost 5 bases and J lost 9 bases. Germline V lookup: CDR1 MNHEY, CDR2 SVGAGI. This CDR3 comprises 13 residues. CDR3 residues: CASSRDRKGGQYF. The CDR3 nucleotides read TGTGCCAGCAGTCGGGACAGAAAAGGTGGGCAGTACTTC.

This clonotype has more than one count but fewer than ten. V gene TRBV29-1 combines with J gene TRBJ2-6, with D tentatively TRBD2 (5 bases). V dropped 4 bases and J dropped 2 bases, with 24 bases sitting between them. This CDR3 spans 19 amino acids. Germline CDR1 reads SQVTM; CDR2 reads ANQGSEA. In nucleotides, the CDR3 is TGCAGCGTTGGCGGGCCCCAGGTCCCCAGCTATCCTGGGGCCAACGTCCTGACTTTC. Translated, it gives CSVGGPQVPSYPGANVLTF.

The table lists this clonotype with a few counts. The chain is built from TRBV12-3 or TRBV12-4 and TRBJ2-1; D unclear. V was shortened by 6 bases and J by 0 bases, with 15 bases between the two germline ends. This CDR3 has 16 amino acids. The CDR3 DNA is TGTGCCAGCAGACCCCTCTCAGGTAGCTCCTACAATGAGCAGTTCTTC. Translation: CASRPLSGSSYNEQFF.

The CDR3 nucleotides are TGCGCCAGCAGCCAAGATTGGGTTCGACAGGGAAGCACAGATACGCAGTATTTT. Its translation is CASSQDWVRQGSTDTQYF. The rearrangement uses TRBV4-1 and TRBJ2-3; 7 bases are a match to TRBD1. V lost 0 bases to trimming and J lost 0 bases; unmatched junction nucleotides: 9. The CDR3 runs to 18 residues. Germline CDR1 reads MGHRA; CDR2 reads YSYEKL.

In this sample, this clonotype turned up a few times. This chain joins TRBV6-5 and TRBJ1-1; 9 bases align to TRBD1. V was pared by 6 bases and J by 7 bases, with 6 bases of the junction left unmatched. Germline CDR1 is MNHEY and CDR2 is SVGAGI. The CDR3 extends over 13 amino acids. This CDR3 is CASRGTGLNEAFF. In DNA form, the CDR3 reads TGTGCCAGCAGGGGGACAGGGCTGAATGAAGCTTTCTTT.

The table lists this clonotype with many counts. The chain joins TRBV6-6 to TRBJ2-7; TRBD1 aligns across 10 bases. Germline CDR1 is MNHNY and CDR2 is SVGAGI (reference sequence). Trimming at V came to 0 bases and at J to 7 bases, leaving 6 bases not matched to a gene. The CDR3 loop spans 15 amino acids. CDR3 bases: TGTGCCAGCAGTTACTCCGGGACAGGGGTGAGGGAGCAGTACTTC. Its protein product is CASSYSGTGVREQYF.

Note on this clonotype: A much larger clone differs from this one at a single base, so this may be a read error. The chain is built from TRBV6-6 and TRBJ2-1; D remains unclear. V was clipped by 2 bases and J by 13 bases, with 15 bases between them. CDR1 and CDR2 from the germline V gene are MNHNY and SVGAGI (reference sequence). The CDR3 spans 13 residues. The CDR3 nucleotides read TGTGCCAGCAGTTACCTTATCGGAGAGACCCAGTTCTTC. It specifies CASSYLIGETQFF.

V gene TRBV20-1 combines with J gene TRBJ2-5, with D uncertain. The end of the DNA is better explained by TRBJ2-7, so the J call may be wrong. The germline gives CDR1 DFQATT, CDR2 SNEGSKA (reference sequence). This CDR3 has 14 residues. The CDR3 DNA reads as TGCAGTGCTAGTGGGCTTTCGAGGCCGTACGAGCAGTACTTC. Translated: CSASGLSRPYEQYF.

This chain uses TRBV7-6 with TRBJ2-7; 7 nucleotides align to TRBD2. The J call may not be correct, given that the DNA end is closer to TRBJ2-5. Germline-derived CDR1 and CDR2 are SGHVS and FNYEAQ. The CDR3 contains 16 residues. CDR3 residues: CASSLAPIRGGETQYF. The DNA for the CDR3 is TGTGCCAGCAGCTTAGCCCCTATAAGGGGAGGGGAGACCCAGTACTTC.

The CDR3 spells CSTGGSNGYTF. The CDR3 DNA sequence: TGCAGCACGGGGGGGAGTAATGGCTACACCTTC. J is TRBJ1-2 and V is TRBV29-1, with D maybe TRBD1 (5 bases). The V and J ends lost 8 bases and 6 bases respectively, with 13 bases between them. This CDR3 spans 11 amino acids. From germline, CDR1 is SQVTM and CDR2 ANQGSEA.

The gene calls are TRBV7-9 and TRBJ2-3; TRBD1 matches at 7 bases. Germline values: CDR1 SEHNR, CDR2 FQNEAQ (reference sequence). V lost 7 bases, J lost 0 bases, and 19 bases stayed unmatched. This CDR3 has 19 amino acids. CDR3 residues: CASTNQGDPRFPSTDTQYF. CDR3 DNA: TGTGCCAGCACCAACCAGGGGGACCCCAGATTCCCCAGCACAGATACGCAGTATTTT.

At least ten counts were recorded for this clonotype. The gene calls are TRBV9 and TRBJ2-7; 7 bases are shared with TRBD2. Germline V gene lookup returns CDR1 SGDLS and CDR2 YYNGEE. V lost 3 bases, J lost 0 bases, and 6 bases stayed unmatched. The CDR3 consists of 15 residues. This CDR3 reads CASSEGPSGSYEQYF. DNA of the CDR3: TGTGCCAGCAGCGAGGGTCCTAGCGGCTCCTACGAGCAGTACTTC.

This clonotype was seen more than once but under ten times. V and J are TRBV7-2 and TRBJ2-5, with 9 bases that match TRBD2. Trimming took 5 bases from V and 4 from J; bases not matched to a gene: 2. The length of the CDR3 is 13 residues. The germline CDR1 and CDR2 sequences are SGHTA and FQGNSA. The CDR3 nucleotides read TGTGCCAGCAGCGGACTAGCGACAGAGACCCAGTACTTC. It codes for CASSGLATETQYF. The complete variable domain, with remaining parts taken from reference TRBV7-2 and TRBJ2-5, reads GAGVSQSPSNKVTEKGKDVELRCDPISGHTALYWYRQSLGQGLEFLIYFQGNSAPDKSGLPSDRFSAERTGGSVSTLTIQRTQQEDSAVYLCASSGLATETQYFGPGTRLLVL.

The CDR3 reads CASSPNRAGITEAFF. As DNA, the CDR3 is TGTGCCAGCAGCCCTAACAGGGCGGGGATCACTGAAGCTTTCTTT. The chain carries TRBV3-1 and TRBJ1-1; a weak D match, TRBD1 (6 bases). V was clipped by 4 bases and J by 4 bases, with 16 bases between them. The germline V gene encodes CDR1 LGHDT and CDR2 YNNKEL (reference sequence). The CDR3 loop spans 15 amino acids. The entire variable domain, with the rest obtained from reference TRBV3-1 and TRBJ1-1, is as follows: DTAVSQTPKYLVTQMGNDKSIKCEQNLGHDTMYWYKQDSKKFLKIMFSYNNKELIINETVPNRFSPKSPDKAHLNLHINSLELGDSAVYFCASSPNRAGITEAFFGQGTRLTVV.

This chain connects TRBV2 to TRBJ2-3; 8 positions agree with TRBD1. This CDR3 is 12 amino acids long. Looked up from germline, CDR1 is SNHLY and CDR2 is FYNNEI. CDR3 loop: CATGGGTDTQYF. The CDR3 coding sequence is TGTGCTACAGGGGGAGGCACAGATACGCAGTATTTT. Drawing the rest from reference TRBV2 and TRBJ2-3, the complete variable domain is EPEVTQTPSHQVTQMGQEVILRCVPISNHLYFYWYRQILGQKVEFLVSFYNNEISEKSEIFDDQFSVERPDGSNFTLKIRSTKLEDSAMYFCATGGGTDTQYFGPGTRLTVL.

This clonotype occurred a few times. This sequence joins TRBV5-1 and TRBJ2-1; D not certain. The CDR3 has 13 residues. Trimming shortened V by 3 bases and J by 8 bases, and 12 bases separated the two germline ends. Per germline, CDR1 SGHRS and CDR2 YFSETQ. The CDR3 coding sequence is TGCGCCAGCAGCTCCCGAGGAGTGGATGAGCAGTTCTTC. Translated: CASSSRGVDEQFF.

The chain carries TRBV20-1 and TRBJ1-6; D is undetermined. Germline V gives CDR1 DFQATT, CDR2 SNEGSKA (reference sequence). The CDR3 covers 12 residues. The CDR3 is CSFGSGDSPLHF. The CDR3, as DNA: TGCAGCTTCGGCAGCGGGGATTCACCCCTCCACTTT.